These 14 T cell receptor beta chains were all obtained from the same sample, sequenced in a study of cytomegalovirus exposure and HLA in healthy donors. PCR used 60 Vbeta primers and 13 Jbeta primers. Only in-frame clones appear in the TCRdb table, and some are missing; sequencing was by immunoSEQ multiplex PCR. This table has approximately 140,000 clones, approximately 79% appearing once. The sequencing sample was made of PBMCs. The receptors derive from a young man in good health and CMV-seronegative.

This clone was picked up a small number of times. The CDR3 sequence is CASSQERDRSQPQHF. In DNA form, the CDR3 reads TGTGCCAGCAGCCAAGAGAGGGATCGGAGCCAGCCCCAGCATTTT. The chain has TRBV4-2 and TRBJ1-5, with D hard to call. This CDR3 spans 15 amino acids. V lost 0 bases, J lost 7 bases, and 13 bases lay in between. Germline V gives CDR1 LGHNA, CDR2 YNFKEQ.

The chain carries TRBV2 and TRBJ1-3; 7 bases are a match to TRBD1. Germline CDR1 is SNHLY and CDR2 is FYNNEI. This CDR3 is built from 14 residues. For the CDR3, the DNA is TGTACCGGGACAGACAATTTTTCTGGAAACACCATATATTTT. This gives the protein CTGTDNFSGNTIYF.

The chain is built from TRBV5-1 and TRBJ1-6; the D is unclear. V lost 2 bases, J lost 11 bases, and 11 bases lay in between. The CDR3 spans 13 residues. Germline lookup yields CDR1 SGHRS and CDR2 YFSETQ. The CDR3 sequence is CASSFDSLTPLHF. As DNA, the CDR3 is TGCGCCAGCAGCTTCGACTCTTTAACACCCCTCCACTTT.

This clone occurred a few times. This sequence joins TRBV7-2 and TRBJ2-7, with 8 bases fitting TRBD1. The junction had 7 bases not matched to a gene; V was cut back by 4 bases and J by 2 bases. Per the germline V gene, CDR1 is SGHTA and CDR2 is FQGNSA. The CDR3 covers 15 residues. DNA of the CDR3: TGTGCCAGCAGCTCAGGACAGGGAAGAACCTACGAGCAGTACTTC. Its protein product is CASSSGQGRTYEQYF.

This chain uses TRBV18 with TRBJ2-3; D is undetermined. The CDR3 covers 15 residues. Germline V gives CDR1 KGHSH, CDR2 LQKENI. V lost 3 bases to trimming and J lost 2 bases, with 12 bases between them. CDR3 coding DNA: TGTGCCAGCTCACCCCAGCCTCGGGTCACAGATACGCAGTATTTT. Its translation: CASSPQPRVTDTQYF.

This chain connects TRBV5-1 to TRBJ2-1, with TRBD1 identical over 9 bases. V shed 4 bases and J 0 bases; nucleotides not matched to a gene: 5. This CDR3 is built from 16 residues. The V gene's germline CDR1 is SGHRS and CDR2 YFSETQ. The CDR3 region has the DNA TGCGCCAGCAGCCGATACAGGGGGCTCTCCTACAATGAGCAGTTCTTC. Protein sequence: CASSRYRGLSYNEQFF.

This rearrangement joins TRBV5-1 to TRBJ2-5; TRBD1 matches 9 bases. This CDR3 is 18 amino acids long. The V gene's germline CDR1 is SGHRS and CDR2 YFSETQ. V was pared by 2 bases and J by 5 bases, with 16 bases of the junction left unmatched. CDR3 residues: CASSFHFPGQGSPETQYF. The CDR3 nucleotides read TGCGCCAGCAGCTTCCACTTCCCGGGACAGGGCTCCCCGGAGACCCAGTACTTC.

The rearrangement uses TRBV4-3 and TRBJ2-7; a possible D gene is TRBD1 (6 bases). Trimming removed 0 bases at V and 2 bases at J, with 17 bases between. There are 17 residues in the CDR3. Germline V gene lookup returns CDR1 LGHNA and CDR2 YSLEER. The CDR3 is CASSQEGPWDKPYEQYF. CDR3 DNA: TGCGCCAGCAGCCAAGAGGGCCCTTGGGACAAGCCCTACGAGCAGTACTTC.

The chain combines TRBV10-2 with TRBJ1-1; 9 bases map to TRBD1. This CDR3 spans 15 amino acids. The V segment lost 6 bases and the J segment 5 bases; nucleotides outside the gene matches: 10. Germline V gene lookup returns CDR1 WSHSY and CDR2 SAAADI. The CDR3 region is CASSATGGVDTEAFF. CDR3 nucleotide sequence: TGCGCCAGCAGCGCGACAGGGGGGGTTGATACTGAAGCTTTCTTT.

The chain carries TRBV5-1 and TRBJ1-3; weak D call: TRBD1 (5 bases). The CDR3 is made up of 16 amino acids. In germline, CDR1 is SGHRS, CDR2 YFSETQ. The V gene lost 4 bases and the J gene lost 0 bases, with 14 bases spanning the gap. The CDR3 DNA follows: TGCGCCAGCAGCGACCCGCGGGGGGACTCTGGAAACACCATATATTTT. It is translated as CASSDPRGDSGNTIYF.

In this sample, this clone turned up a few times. The CDR3: CASTGDTEAFF. CDR3 coding DNA: TGTGCCAGCACCGGGGACACTGAAGCTTTCTTT. This chain joins TRBV6-1 and TRBJ1-1; D is ambiguous. V gave up 7 bases and J gave up 3 bases, with 6 bases separating them. This CDR3 is 11 amino acids long. The V gene's germline CDR1 is MNHNS and CDR2 SASEGT.

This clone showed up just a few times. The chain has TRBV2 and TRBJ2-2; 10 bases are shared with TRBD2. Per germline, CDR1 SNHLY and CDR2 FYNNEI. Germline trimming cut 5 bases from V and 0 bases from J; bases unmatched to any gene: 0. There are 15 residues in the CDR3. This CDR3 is CASSSGGANTGELFF. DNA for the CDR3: TGTGCCAGCAGTAGCGGGGGGGCGAACACCGGGGAGCTGTTTTTT.

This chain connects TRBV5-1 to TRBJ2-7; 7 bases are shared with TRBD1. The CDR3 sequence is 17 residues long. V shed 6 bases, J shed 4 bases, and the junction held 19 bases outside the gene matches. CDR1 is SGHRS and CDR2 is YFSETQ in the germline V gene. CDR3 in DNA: TGCGCCAGCAAGGGGTCCCGCACCGGGACAGCAGATTACGAGCAGTACTTC. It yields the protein CASKGSRTGTADYEQYF.

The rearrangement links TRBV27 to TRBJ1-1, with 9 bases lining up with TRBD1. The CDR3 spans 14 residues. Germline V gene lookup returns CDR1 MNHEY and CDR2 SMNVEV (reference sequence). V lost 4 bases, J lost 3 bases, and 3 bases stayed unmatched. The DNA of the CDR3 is TGTGCCAGCAGTTCCCGACAGGGGGACACTGAAGCTTTCTTT. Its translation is CASSSRQGDTEAFF.